Shown below are 24 T cell receptor delta chains from a single sample sequenced in a study of gamma-delta T cells after stem cell transplantation. TCRdb re-processed the RT-PCR reads via CATT. The sample yields approximately 1,100 delta-chain clones, 2.5% to 3.5% seen once. Sequencing used gamma-delta T cells. Source of these receptors: a human donor. It is not recorded whose cells these are; they may come from a transplant donor.

Notes on this clone: TCRdb attributes to this sequence the protein of a much larger clone, which differs from the DNA translation at residue 18; a read error is likely, and the protein displayed is translated from the DNA. V gene TRDV2 combines with J gene TRDJ1; TRDD3 matches at 7 bases. The CDR3 is 20 amino acids. CDR1 and CDR2 from the germline V gene are GEAIGNYY and EKD. CDR3 DNA: TGTGCCTGTGACCCCTTAGACCCTTCTGGGGGCCACTACTACACCGATAAACCCATCTTT. The encoded protein is CACDPLDPSGGHYYTDKPIF.

On this clone: The likely explanation is a read error, given a far larger clone one base away. Other DNA variants within this sample encode the same CDR3. V usage is TRDV3 and J usage is TRDJ1, with TRDD2 matching 8 bases. Germline lookup yields CDR1 TVYSNPD and CDR2 GDNSRS (reference sequence). V was clipped by 3 bases and J by 4 bases; unmatched bases: 19. The CDR3 loop spans 17 amino acids. Here the CDR3 DNA reads TGTGCCTTCTCTCCACTTCCTACATTGGCTGCGAACGATAAACTCATCTTT. It yields the protein CAFSPLPTLAANDKLIF. The full variable domain, its missing parts supplied by reference TRDV3 and TRDJ1, is CDKVTQSSPDQTVASGSEVVLLCTYDTVYSNPDLFWYRIRPDYSFQFVFYGDNSRSEGADFTQGRFSVKHILTQKAFHLVISPVRTEDSATYYCAFSPLPTLAANDKLIFGKGTRVTVEP.

There are a few counts of this clone. This likely came from a read error, as a far larger clone is one base away. Other DNA sequences of this sample code for an identical CDR3. The chain links TRDV2 to TRDJ2, with 7 bases aligning to TRDD3. V shed 7 bases, J shed 4 bases, and the junction held 14 bases outside the gene matches. The CDR3 loop spans 16 amino acids. CDR1 is GEAIGNYY, CDR2 EKD, per germline. The CDR3 region has the DNA TGTGCCTGCGAAAGTCTTGGGGATAAGAAGACAGCACAACTCTTCTTT. Residues: CACESLGDKKTAQLFF.

This clone was seen a few times. The mismatch at residue 9 between this DNA's translation and the TCRdb protein of a much larger clone likely reflects a read error; the protein shown is translated from the DNA. The chain recombines TRDV2 with TRDJ1, with 9 nucleotides matching TRDD3. Losses at the gene ends were 2 bases for V and 3 bases for J; bases not matched to a gene: 6. Germline V gives CDR1 GEAIGNYY, CDR2 EKD. The length of the CDR3 is 15 residues. The CDR3 nucleotides are TGTGCCTGTGACAAAATGGGGGATATATCCGATAAACTCATCTTT. It translates to CACDKMGDISDKLIF.

On this clone itself: The TCRdb protein comes from a much larger clone and disagrees with this DNA's translation at residue 18, likely due to a read error; the protein given here is derived from the DNA. This chain uses TRDV2 with TRDJ1; 7 bases agree with TRDD3. CDR1 and CDR2 (germline): GEAIGNYY, EKD. The CDR3 runs 20 residues. For the CDR3, the DNA is TGTGCCTGTGACACAATCCACCTCCATGGGGGAGGGGTATACACCGATAAATTCATCTTT. Its translation is CACDTIHLHGGGVYTDKFIF.

This clone occurred a few times. The translation of this DNA and the TCRdb protein of a much larger clone differ at residue 19, probably owing to a read error; the protein shown here is translated from the DNA. The rearrangement uses TRDV2 and TRDJ1; 12 bases are a match to TRDD3. Germline V lookup: CDR1 GEAIGNYY, CDR2 EKD. This CDR3 comprises 21 residues. In DNA form, the CDR3 reads TGTGCCTGTGACACCGTTGGGGGAGGCTGGGGGATACGGTCGGAGAACGATAAAATCATCTTT. Translating it yields CACDTVGGGWGIRSENDKIIF.

This clone came up many times. A far larger clone is off by one base, so a read error is likely. The CDR3 spells CACDPLRGDKKPIF. CDR3 DNA sequence: TGTGCCTGTGACCCGTTACGGGGGGATAAAAAACCCATCTTT. The chain joins TRDV2 to TRDJ1; the match to TRDD3 covers 8 bases. Looked up from germline, CDR1 is GEAIGNYY and CDR2 is EKD. The CDR3 runs 14 residues.

This clone has more than one count but fewer than ten. The protein recorded in TCRdb matches a much larger clone and deviates from this DNA's translation at residue 12, suggesting a read error; the protein here is obtained by translating the DNA. The chain is built from TRDV2 and TRDJ3; 10 bases line up with TRDD3. Trimming took 4 bases from V and 2 from J; bases not matched to a gene: 13. The CDR3 has 20 amino acids. CDR1 GEAIGNYY and CDR2 EKD come from the germline V gene. The CDR3: CACDRIETGGSPWDTRQMFF. Here the CDR3 DNA reads TGTGCCTGTGATCGAATCGAAACTGGGGGATCCCCCTGGGACACCCGACAGATGTTTTTC.

This clone was recorded a few times. This DNA translates differently at residue 13 from the TCRdb protein, which is that of a much larger clone; a read error is likely, and the protein shown is the DNA's own translation. This chain connects TRDV2 to TRDJ3; D possibly corresponds to TRDD3 (5 bases). Germline V gene lookup returns CDR1 GEAIGNYY and CDR2 EKD. This CDR3 has 16 residues. CDR3 bases: TGTGCCTGTGACATAAGAAGCTCCTGGGACACCCGACGGATGTTTTTC. It specifies CACDIRSSWDTRRMFF.

This clone is categorized as medium-sized. This likely traces to a read error, being one base from a far larger clone. The chain links TRDV2 to TRDJ1; 12 bases are shared with TRDD3. CDR1 and CDR2 from the germline V gene are GEAIGNYY and EKD. The trim removed 5 bases at V and 0 bases at J, leaving 15 bases unmatched. The CDR3 is 19 amino acids. The CDR3 DNA reads as TGTGCCTGTGGCACAATATACCGTACTGGGGGATACCACACCGATAAACTCATCTTT. Protein product: CACGTIYRTGGYHTDKLIF.

With respect to this clone: A far larger clone is one base from this, pointing to a likely read error. The V call is TRDV1, the J call TRDJ1, with 8 nucleotides matching TRDD3. The length of the CDR3 is 25 residues. CDR1 and CDR2 (germline): TSWWSYY, QGS. The CDR3 DNA sequence: TGTGCTCTTGGGGACCCTAGAGTAGTCGACCTCCTACGTCGGTACTGGGGGCCCTACACCGATAAACTCACCTTT. Its protein product is CALGDPRVVDLLRRYWGPYTDKLTF.

As for this clone: TCRdb's protein for this DNA is that of a much larger clone and differs from the translation at residue 4, likely a read error; the protein shown is the DNA translation. Other DNA sequences in this sample translate to the same CDR3. V and J are TRDV2 and TRDJ1, with a tentative D call TRDD3 (6 bases). The CDR3 has 17 amino acids. CDR1 GEAIGNYY and CDR2 EKD come from the germline V gene. For the CDR3, the DNA is TGCGCCTGTGGCCTCGTGGGGGCTTCGGCAATCACCGATAAACTCATCTTT. The encoded protein is CACGLVGASAITDKLIF.

On this clone itself: Given a much more abundant clone one base away, this may be a read error. This chain connects TRDV1 to TRDJ1, with 9 nucleotides matching TRDD3. The CDR3 contains 22 residues. Germline CDR1 and CDR2: TSWWSYY and QGS. The V segment lost 4 bases and the J segment 0 bases; nucleotides outside the gene matches: 24. The CDR3 region has the DNA TGTGCTCTTGGGGTTCTGGGCCTTCCCGATACTGGGGGACTCGGGTACACCGATAAACTCATCTTT. Its translation is CALGVLGLPDTGGLGYTDKLIF.

This clone has more than one count but fewer than ten. A far larger clone is one base from this, pointing to a likely read error. Within the sample, other DNA sequences also encode this same CDR3. The chain links TRDV2 to TRDJ1; weak D call: TRDD3 (6 bases). This CDR3 has 17 amino acids. The V gene's germline CDR1 is GEAIGNYY and CDR2 EKD. Trimming pared 3 bases from V and 1 base from J, leaving 20 bases between. CDR3 residues: CACDLVGASAITDKLIF. In DNA form, the CDR3 reads TGTGCCTGTGACCTCGTGGGGGCCTCGGCAATCACCGATAAACTCATCTTT.

Details on this clone: A far larger clone is off by one base, so a read error is likely. The J gene is TRDJ1, the V gene TRDV2; D is perhaps TRDD3 (6 bases). Trimming shortened V by 1 base and J by 1 base, and 33 bases separated the two germline ends. CDR3 length: 22 amino acids. Germline V gene data show CDR1 as GEAIGNYY and CDR2 as EKD. The CDR3 DNA is TGTGCCTGTGACACGATGTTGGGGGTCGACCAAACCCCGTTGCGCGGCACCGATAAACTCATCTTT. As protein: CACDTMLGVDQTPLRGTDKLIF.

This clone was picked up a small number of times. This DNA's translation and the protein TCRdb lists, from a much larger clone, do not match at residue 3, likely due to a read error; the protein shown is translated from the DNA. The chain is built from TRDV2 and TRDJ1, with D perhaps TRDD3 (6 bases). This CDR3 has 15 amino acids. CDR1 and CDR2 from the germline V gene are GEAIGNYY and EKD. CDR3: CARDTLGTLPGELIF. CDR3 nucleotides: TGTGCCCGTGACACCTTGGGGACCCTACCTGGGGAACTCATCTTT.

Only a few counts were recorded for this clone. This likely traces to a read error, being one base from a far larger clone. The same CDR3 can be traced to other DNA sequences in this sample. This rearrangement joins TRDV2 to TRDJ1, with D perhaps matching TRDD3 (6 bases). The germline gives CDR1 GEAIGNYY, CDR2 EKD. The CDR3 length is 21 residues. Between the trimmed V and J ends, which lost 4 bases and 4 bases, there was a span of 36 bases. The CDR3 region has the DNA TGTGCCTGTGATACCGTAGCCCCTGGGGATCAAGCAGGGGGCTCGATCGATAAACTCATCTTT. Protein: CACDTVAPGDQAGGSIDKLIF.

As concerns this clone: The protein given by TCRdb reflects a much larger clone and differs at residue 14 from this DNA's translation, likely from a read error; the protein shown is the DNA's translation. The chain joins TRDV2 to TRDJ3; TRDD3 agrees at 10 bases. Germline CDR1 reads GEAIGNYY; CDR2 reads EKD. The CDR3 consists of 20 residues. CDR3 loop: CACDRIETGGSSWGTRQMFF. CDR3 DNA sequence: TGTGCCTGTGATCGAATCGAAACTGGGGGATCCTCCTGGGGCACCCGACAGATGTTTTTC.

With respect to this clone: One base separates it from a far larger clone, so it is likely a read error. The rearrangement uses TRDV2 and TRDJ2; 7 bases agree with TRDD3. This CDR3 contains 16 residues. The germline gives CDR1 GEAIGNYY, CDR2 EKD. Losses at the gene ends were 5 bases for V and 4 bases for J; bases not matched to a gene: 12. The CDR3 protein is CACASLGDKKTAQLFF. In nucleotides, the CDR3 is TGTGCCTGTGCAAGTCTTGGGGATAAGAAGACAGCACAACTCTTCTTT.

This clone was observed a few times. It is likely a read error: a sequence one base away is far more abundant. Other DNA sequences in this specimen translate into the identical CDR3. V is TRDV2 and J is TRDJ1, with 11 bases matching TRDD3. Losses at the gene ends were 3 bases for V and 4 bases for J; bases not matched to a gene: 15. CDR3 size: 18 residues. Germline V gives CDR1 GEAIGNYY, CDR2 EKD. This CDR3 is CACDALLGDKILVDKLIF. CDR3 coding DNA: TGTGCCTGTGACGCCTTACTGGGGGATAAGATCCTCGTCGATAAACTCATCTTT.

About this clone itself: A read error is likely here: a far larger clone is one base away. In the same sample, other DNA sequences code for this CDR3. The chain joins TRDV2 to TRDJ3; 8 bases map to TRDD3. Germline CDR1 GEAIGNYY, CDR2 EKD. The CDR3 has 19 amino acids. The CDR3 bases are TGTGCCTGTGACACCGTCTGGGGGAGTCTTTCCTGGGACACCCGGCAGATGTTTTTC. It is translated as CACDTVWGSLSWDTRQMFF.

Sample share makes this clone medium-sized (0.01 to 0.1%). A much larger clonotype is one base distant, so this may be a read error. This specimen includes other DNA sequences encoding the same CDR3. V usage is TRDV2 and J usage is TRDJ1; the D gene is possibly TRDD3 (6 bases). The germline gives CDR1 GEAIGNYY, CDR2 EKD. CDR3 size: 17 residues. The CDR3 DNA reads as TGTGCCTGTGACCTCGTGGGGGCTTCGGCAATCACCGACAAACTCATCTTT. Its translation: CACDLVGASAITDKLIF.

About this clone: It differs at one base from a far larger clone, so likely a read error. The J gene is TRDJ1, the V gene TRDV2; 10 bases are shared with TRDD3. Germline V lookup: CDR1 GEAIGNYY, CDR2 EKD. This CDR3 has 15 amino acids. The CDR3, as DNA: TGTGCCTGTGGCACCGTAGGGGGATACGCCGATAAACTCATCTTT. This translates into CACGTVGGYADKLIF.

This clone was detected only a few times. A read error is likely here: a far larger clone is one base away. The same CDR3 is also encoded by other DNA sequences in this sample. This rearrangement joins TRDV2 to TRDJ1; a possible D gene is TRDD3 (6 bases). Germline-derived CDR1 and CDR2 are GEAIGNYY and EKD. The CDR3 runs 17 residues. V was cut by 3 bases and J by 0 bases, with 19 bases left in between. Written as DNA, the CDR3 is TGTGCCTGTGACGGGGTACTGGGAGATCCGAACACCGATAAACTCATCTTT. Encoded protein: CACDGVLGDPNTDKLIF.